This entry is about one T cell receptor beta chain. Its antigen is not known. With the Oncomine TCR Beta short-read assay, DNA from cultured CD4+ T cells was sequenced. Genomic DNA was extracted from cultured CD4+ T cells. From the PCR reads, TCRdb called clonotypes with MiXCR, one entry per CDR3 protein. The sample has approximately 13,000 distinct CDR3 sequences; under 75% are singletons. The data stem from a study of vaccination and CD4 T cells after COVID-19. Findings of the study overall: In convalescent patients, a median about 86% of reactive clones appeared only post-vaccination.

CDR1 and CDR2 (germline): MNHNS, SASEGT. Trimming stripped 4 bases from V and 12 bases from J, with 18 bases between. The CDR3 sequence is 13 residues long. Specified treatment: roughly 10-day PBMC culture with coronavirus spike peptide pools or control peptides (ViraFEST assay). Under the ViraFEST approach, antigen-specific T cells were expanded with peptide pools and TCRs subsequently sequenced. With fresh IL-2 medium, half the medium was replaced on days 3 and 7. The receptor comes from a human donor who had recovered from COVID-19. The specimen was CD4+ T cells from blood, cultured in vitro. The gene calls are TRBV6-1 and TRBJ1-1; tentatively, D is TRBD1 (6 bases). The CDR3 region has the DNA TGTGCCAGCAGTGTTACCTACCGGGACAAAACTTTCTTT. This codes for CASSVTYRDKTFF.